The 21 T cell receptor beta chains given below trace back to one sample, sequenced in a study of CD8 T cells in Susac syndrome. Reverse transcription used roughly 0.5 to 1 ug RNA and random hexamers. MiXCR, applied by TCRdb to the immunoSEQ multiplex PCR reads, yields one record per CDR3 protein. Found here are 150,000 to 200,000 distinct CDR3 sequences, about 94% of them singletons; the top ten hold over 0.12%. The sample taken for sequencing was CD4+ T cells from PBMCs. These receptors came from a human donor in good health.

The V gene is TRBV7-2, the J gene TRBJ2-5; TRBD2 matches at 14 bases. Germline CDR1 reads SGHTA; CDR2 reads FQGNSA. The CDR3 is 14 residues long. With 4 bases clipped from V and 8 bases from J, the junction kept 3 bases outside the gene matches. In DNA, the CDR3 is TGTGCCAGCAGCTGGGGACTAGCGGGGGCCACCCAGTACTTC. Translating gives CASSWGLAGATQYF.

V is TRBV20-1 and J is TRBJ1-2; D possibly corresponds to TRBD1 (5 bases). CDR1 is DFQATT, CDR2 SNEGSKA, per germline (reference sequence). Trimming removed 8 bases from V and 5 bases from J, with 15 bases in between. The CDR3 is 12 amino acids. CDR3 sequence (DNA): TGCAGTCCTGCCCTCGGGGCGTATGGCTACACCTTC. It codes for CSPALGAYGYTF.

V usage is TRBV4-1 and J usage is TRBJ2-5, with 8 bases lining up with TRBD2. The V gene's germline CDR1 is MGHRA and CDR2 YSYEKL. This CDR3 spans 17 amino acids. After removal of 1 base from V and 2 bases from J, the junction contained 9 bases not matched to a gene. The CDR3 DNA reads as TGCGCCAGCAGCCAAGGGGGTACTAGCGGTGGACAAGAGACCCAGTACTTC. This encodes CASSQGGTSGGQETQYF.

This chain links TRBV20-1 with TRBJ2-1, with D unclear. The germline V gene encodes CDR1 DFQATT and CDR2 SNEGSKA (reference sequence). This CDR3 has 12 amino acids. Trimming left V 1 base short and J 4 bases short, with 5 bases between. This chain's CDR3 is CSARGLYNEQFF. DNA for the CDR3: TGCAGTGCTAGAGGTCTGTACAATGAGCAGTTCTTC.

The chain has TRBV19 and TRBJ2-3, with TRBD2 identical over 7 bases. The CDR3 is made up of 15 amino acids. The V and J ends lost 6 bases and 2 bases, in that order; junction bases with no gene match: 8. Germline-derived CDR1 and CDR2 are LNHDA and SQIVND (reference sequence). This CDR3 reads CASSTLGGTTDTQYF. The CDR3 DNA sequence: TGTGCCAGTAGCACCCTCGGGGGGACCACAGATACGCAGTATTTT. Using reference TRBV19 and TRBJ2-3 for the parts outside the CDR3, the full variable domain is DGGITQSPKYLFRKEGQNVTLSCEQNLNHDAMYWYRQDPGQGLRLIYYSQIVNDFQKGDIAEGYSVSREKKESFPLTVTSAQKNPTAFYLCASSTLGGTTDTQYFGPGTRLTVL.

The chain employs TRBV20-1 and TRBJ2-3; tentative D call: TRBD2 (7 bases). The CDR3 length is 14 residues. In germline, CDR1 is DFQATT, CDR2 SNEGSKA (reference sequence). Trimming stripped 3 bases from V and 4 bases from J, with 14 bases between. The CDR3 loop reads CSASGGPDPDTQYF. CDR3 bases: TGCAGTGCTAGCGGGGGGCCGGACCCAGATACGCAGTATTTT.

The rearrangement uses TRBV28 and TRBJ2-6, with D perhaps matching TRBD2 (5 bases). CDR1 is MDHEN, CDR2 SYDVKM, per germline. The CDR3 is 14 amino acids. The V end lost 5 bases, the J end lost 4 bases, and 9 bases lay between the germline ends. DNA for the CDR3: TGTGCCAGCAGTCGGAGGCCCGGGGCCAACGTCCTGACTTTC. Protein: CASSRRPGANVLTF.

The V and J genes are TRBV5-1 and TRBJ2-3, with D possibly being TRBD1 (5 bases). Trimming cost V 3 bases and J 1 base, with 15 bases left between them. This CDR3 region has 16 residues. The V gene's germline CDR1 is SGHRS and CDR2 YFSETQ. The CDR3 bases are TGCGCCAGCAGCTCTGACCAGGGATCTGGCACAGATACGCAGTATTTT. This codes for CASSSDQGSGTDTQYF.

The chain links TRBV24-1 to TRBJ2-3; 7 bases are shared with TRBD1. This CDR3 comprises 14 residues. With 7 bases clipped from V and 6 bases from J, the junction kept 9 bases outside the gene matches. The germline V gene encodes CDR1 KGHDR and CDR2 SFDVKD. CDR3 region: CATSHRGLGDTQYF. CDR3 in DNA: TGTGCCACCAGCCACAGGGGCCTGGGGGATACGCAGTATTTT.

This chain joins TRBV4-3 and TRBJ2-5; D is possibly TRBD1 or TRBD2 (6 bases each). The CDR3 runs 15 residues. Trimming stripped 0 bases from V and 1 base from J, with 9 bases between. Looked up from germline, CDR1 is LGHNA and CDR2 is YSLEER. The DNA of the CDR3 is TGCGCCAGCAGCCAAGAAGGGGGGTTCCAAGAGACCCAGTACTTC. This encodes CASSQEGGFQETQYF.

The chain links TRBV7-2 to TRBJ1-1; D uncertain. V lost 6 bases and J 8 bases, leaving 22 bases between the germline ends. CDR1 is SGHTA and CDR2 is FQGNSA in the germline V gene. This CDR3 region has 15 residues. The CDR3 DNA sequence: TGTGCCAGCAGTCCTGGGTCGATCGGCTTATACGAAGCTTTCTTT. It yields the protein CASSPGSIGLYEAFF.

The CDR3 nucleotides read TGCGCCAGCAGCCAATTAGGGGTAAACACCGGGGAGCTGTTTTTT. It specifies CASSQLGVNTGELFF. The chain is built from TRBV4-3 and TRBJ2-2, with D perhaps TRBD1 (5 bases). The CDR3 contains 15 residues. V shed 2 bases and J shed 2 bases, with 9 bases lying between them. The germline CDR1 and CDR2 sequences are LGHNA and YSLEER.

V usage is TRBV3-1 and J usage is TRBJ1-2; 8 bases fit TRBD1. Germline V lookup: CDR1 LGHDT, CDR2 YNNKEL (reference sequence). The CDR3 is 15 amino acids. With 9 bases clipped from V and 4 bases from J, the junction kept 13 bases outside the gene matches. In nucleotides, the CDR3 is TGTGCCAGGAACGTGGGACAGGAGTTTAGCTATGGCTACACCTTC. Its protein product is CARNVGQEFSYGYTF. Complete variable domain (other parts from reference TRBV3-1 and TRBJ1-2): DTAVSQTPKYLVTQMGNDKSIKCEQNLGHDTMYWYKQDSKKFLKIMFSYNNKELIINETVPNRFSPKSPDKAHLNLHINSLELGDSAVYFCARNVGQEFSYGYTFGSGTRLTVV.

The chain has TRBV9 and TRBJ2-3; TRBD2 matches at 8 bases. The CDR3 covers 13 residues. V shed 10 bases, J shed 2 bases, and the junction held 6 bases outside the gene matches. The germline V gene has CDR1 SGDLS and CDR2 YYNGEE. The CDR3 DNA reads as TGTGCCGGGAGCGGGGGTCCCACAGATACGCAGTATTTT. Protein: CAGSGGPTDTQYF. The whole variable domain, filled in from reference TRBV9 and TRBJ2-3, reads DSGVTQTPKHLITATGQRVTLRCSPRSGDLSVYWYQQSLDQGLQFLIQYYNGEERAKGNILERFSAQQFPDLHSELNLSSLELGDSALYFCAGSGGPTDTQYFGPGTRLTVL.

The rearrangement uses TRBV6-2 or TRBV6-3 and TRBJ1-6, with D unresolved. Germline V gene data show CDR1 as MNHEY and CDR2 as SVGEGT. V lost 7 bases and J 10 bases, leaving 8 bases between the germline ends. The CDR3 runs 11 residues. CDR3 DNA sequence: TGTGCCAGCACCACGGGCTCACCCCTCCACTTT. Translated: CASTTGSPLHF.

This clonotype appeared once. CDR3 nucleotides: TGTGCCAGCAGCCCCGGGGGCGTAGATACGCAGTATTTT. Protein: CASSPGGVDTQYF. The gene calls are TRBV7-3 and TRBJ2-3, with D perhaps given as TRBD1 or TRBD2 (6 bases each). Germline lookup yields CDR1 SGHTA and CDR2 FQGTGA. The CDR3 consists of 13 residues. V shed 5 bases and J shed 5 bases, with 11 bases lying between them.

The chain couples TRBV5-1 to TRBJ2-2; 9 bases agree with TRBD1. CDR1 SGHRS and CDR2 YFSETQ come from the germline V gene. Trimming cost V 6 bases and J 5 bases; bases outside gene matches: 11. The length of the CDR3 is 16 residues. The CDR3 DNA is TGCGCCAGCACCCGACCTGGGACAGGGTTGACCGGGGAGCTGTTTTTT. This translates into CASTRPGTGLTGELFF.

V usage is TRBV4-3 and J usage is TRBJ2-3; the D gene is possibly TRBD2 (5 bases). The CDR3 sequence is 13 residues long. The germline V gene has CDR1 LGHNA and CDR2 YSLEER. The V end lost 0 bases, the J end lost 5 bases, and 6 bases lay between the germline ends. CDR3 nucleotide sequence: TGCGCCAGCAGCCAAGAACGGGAAGATACGCAGTATTTT. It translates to CASSQEREDTQYF.

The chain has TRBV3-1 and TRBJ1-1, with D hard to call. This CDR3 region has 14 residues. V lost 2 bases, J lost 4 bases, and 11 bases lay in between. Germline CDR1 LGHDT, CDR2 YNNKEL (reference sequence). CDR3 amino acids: CASSQPGPSTEAFF. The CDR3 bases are TGTGCCAGCAGCCAACCTGGTCCCAGCACTGAAGCTTTCTTT.

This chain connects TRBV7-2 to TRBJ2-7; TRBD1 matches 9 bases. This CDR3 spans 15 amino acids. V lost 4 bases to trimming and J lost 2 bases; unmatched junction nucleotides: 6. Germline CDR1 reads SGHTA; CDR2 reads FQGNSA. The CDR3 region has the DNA TGTGCCAGCAGCTCGAACAGGGGGCGGACCTACGAGCAGTACTTC. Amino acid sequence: CASSSNRGRTYEQYF.

CDR3 residues: CASSVAPQNYNEQFF. For the CDR3, the DNA is TGTGCCAGCAGCGTAGCTCCGCAGAACTACAATGAGCAGTTCTTC. The rearrangement uses TRBV9 and TRBJ2-1, with D unclear. Looked up from germline, CDR1 is SGDLS and CDR2 is YYNGEE. V was trimmed by 0 bases and J by 3 bases, leaving 10 bases between them. The CDR3 extends over 15 amino acids.